The next 9 T cell receptor beta chains were all read from a single sample in a study of blood T cells in healthy people across ages. Through a sample-barcoded 5' primer and a J-beta primer mix, a second PCR was run for about 6 to 11 cycles. MiXCR, applied by TCRdb to the 5' RACE reads, yields one record per CDR3 protein. The repertoire consists of about a million distinct CDR3 sequences, with roughly half occurring once and the leading ten covering about a fifth. Input material: blood. The receptors originated from a woman aged 60-75 years in good health.

The sample holds a few counts of this clonotype. The CDR3 sequence: CSVEAKRLLYEQFF. The CDR3 DNA follows: TGCAGCGTTGAAGCTAAGAGGCTGCTCTATGAGCAGTTCTTC. The V and J genes are TRBV29-1 and TRBJ2-1; D unclear. Per germline, CDR1 SQVTM and CDR2 ANQGSEA. This CDR3 has 14 amino acids. Trimming cost V 1 base and J 8 bases, with 15 bases left between them.

The rearrangement joins TRBV28 to TRBJ2-4; 12 bases map to TRBD1. The CDR3 sequence is 17 residues long. Germline V gives CDR1 MDHEN, CDR2 SYDVKM. With V trimmed by 3 bases and J by 8 bases, 11 bases remained unmatched. The CDR3 DNA reads as TGTGCCAGCAGTTTCTCCCTACCGGGACAGGGGGCGGACATTCAGTACTTC. Protein sequence: CASSFSLPGQGADIQYF.

The CDR3 region is CSALSGRRDEQFF. The CDR3 DNA is TGCAGTGCTCTCAGCGGGAGGAGGGATGAGCAGTTCTTC. This chain links TRBV20-1 with TRBJ2-1, with 9 bases lining up with TRBD2. CDR3 length: 13 amino acids. V gave up 5 bases and J gave up 8 bases; unmatched junction bases: 7. Germline CDR1 and CDR2: DFQATT and SNEGSKA (reference sequence).

The rearrangement links TRBV5-5 to TRBJ2-7; a weak D match, TRBD1 (6 bases). This CDR3 is built from 14 residues. The germline V and J ends were trimmed by 3 bases and 1 base, with 11 bases remaining between them. Looked up from germline, CDR1 is SGHKS and CDR2 is YYEKEE (reference sequence). CDR3 coding DNA: TGTGCCAGCAGCTATAGAACAGGGTCCTACGAGCAGTACTTC. It yields the protein CASSYRTGSYEQYF.

V gene TRBV7-9 combines with J gene TRBJ1-5, with TRBD1 identical over 9 bases. The CDR3 runs 17 residues. The germline gives CDR1 SEHNR, CDR2 FQNEAQ (reference sequence). V trimming: 4 bases; J trimming: 1 base; junction bases outside the gene matches: 8. This CDR3 reads CASSSDRGVGSNQPQHF. CDR3 bases: TGTGCCAGCAGCTCGGACAGGGGAGTCGGGAGCAATCAGCCCCAGCATTTT.

The chain uses TRBV2 and TRBJ2-3; D gene ambiguous. The CDR3 runs 15 residues. V lost 4 bases, J lost 0 bases, and 11 bases lay in between. CDR1 is SNHLY and CDR2 is FYNNEI in the germline V gene. CDR3 DNA sequence: TGTGCCAGCAGTGTAAGGCGGATTAGCACAGATACGCAGTATTTT. It is translated as CASSVRRISTDTQYF.

This clonotype was seen more than once but under ten times. J is TRBJ2-7 and V is TRBV20-1; perhaps TRBD1 as D (5 bases). Germline loops: CDR1 DFQATT, CDR2 SNEGSKA (reference sequence). The CDR3 loop spans 13 amino acids. The V and J ends lost 4 bases and 2 bases respectively, with 12 bases between them. The DNA of the CDR3 is TGCAGTGCTAATAGGGGCGGAGCCTACGAGCAGTACTTC. It encodes CSANRGGAYEQYF.

The genes are TRBV6-6 and TRBJ1-6, with D hard to call. V was shortened by 7 bases and J by 10 bases, with 14 bases between the two germline ends. The CDR3 is 13 amino acids. Germline V gene lookup returns CDR1 MNHNY and CDR2 SVGAGI (reference sequence). The CDR3 DNA follows: TGTGCCAGCAAAGACCCCCCGGGCTCACCCCTCCACTTT. This codes for CASKDPPGSPLHF.

A few counts support this clonotype. This sequence joins TRBV28 and TRBJ2-5; no firm D call. The last part of the DNA fits TRBJ2-7 better; the J call may be wrong. This CDR3 spans 12 amino acids. Germline lookup yields CDR1 MDHEN and CDR2 SYDVKM. In DNA form, the CDR3 reads TGTGCCAGCAGTTGGTTAGGATACGAGCAGTACTTC. Translating it yields CASSWLGYEQYF.